This is a list of T cell receptor beta chains from one sample in a study of cytotoxic CD8 clonotypes in ibrutinib-treated CLL. Clones were read by immunoSEQ multiplex PCR, and TCRdb kept only the in-frame ones, dropping some. The repertoire has about 140,000 clones, about 80% of them found once; the top ten carry less than 30%. Here the sequenced sample was PBMCs, taken after 12 months of ibrutinib treatment. The receptor set was obtained from a human donor with chronic lymphocytic leukemia. The CDR3 runs from the conserved cysteine through the conserved F or W. A D gene is named only where the DNA matches it firmly. Part of the rows lack a size; the others show once, few, many or a class for expanded clones.

abundance | d_gene | j_gene | v_gene | CDR3nt | CDR3aa
- | TRBD1 | TRBJ1-2 | TRBV29-1 | TGCAGCGTTGAGAGGACAGGGGGCTTCTATGGCTACACCTTC | CSVERTGGFYGYTF
- | TRBD1 | TRBJ1-4 | TRBV9 | TGTGCCAGCAGCGTAGGCCAGGGGGCAAGGGAAAAACTGTTTTTT | CASSVGQGAREKLFF
- | TRBD1 | TRBJ1-2 | TRBV27 | TGTGCCAGCAGTTTAAGCCCACCGTATGGGACAGGGAAAGGCTACACCTTC | CASSLSPPYGTGKGYTF
- | - | TRBJ2-3 | TRBV6-5 | TGTGCCAGCAGTTACGAGGCTAGCGGCACAGATACGCAGTATTTT | CASSYEASGTDTQYF
- | - | TRBJ1-2 | TRBV28 | TGTGCCAGCAGTTTATCCGCCGGCCGGACACTGCGTGGCTACACCTTC | CASSLSAGRTLRGYTF
- | TRBD1 | TRBJ1-5 | TRBV28 | TGTGCCAGTAAGACAGGGGATTATAGCAATCAGCCCCAGCATTTT | CASKTGDYSNQPQHF
- | TRBD1 | TRBJ2-6 | TRBV29-1 | TGCAGCGTTGCCCAGGGGGCTGTCGCTGGGGCCAACGTCCTGACTTTC | CSVAQGAVAGANVLTF
- | - | TRBJ2-1 | TRBV7-2 | TGTGCCAGCAGCTTACCCCGGGACAATTACAATGAGCAGTTCTTC | CASSLPRDNYNEQFF
few | - | TRBJ2-7 | TRBV7-9 | TGTGCCAGCAGCATTCAACAAAACTCCTACGAGCAGTACTTC | CASSIQQNSYEQYF
- | - | TRBJ2-3 | TRBV14 | TGTGCCAGCAGCCCTACTGTCTGGGGAATTAGCACAGATACGCAGTATTTT | CASSPTVWGISTDTQYF
once | - | TRBJ2-7 | TRBV6-1 | TGTGCCAGCAGTGGAGGGTCGTACGAGCAGTACTTC | CASSGGSYEQYF
- | TRBD1 | TRBJ2-2 | TRBV19 | TGTGCCAGTACGAGGACAGGGGGCAACGGGGAGCTGTTTTTT | CASTRTGGNGELFF
- | - | TRBJ1-1 | TRBV4-1 | TGCGCCAGCAGCCAGGGCGAGACTGAAGCTTTCTTT | CASSQGETEAFF